Given below is one T cell receptor beta chain in context. No antigen is known for it. These data belong to a study of identical twins. TCRdb recomputed calls from the 5' RACE reads with MiXCR, one row per CDR3 protein. This sample has about 660,000 distinct CDR3 sequences, with 8.6% found just once. The germline V and J ends were trimmed by 7 bases and 0 bases, with 9 bases remaining between them. The CDR3 length is 13 residues. Germline V gene lookup returns CDR1 LGHDT and CDR2 YNNKEL (reference sequence). Points from the study as a whole: One should note that invariant MAIT and iNKT cells could partly confound zero-insertion analyses.

Separately, the same data were catalogued under a study of yellow fever vaccine responses in identical twins.

This receptor was taken from a woman younger than 35 in good health. The rearrangement joins TRBV3-1 to TRBJ2-5; D remains unclear. Material: PBMCs. CDR3 coding DNA: TGTGCCAGCAACGACTTGTACCAAGAGACCCAGTACTTC. Translation gives CASNDLYQETQYF.